This T cell receptor beta chain stems from a study of T cells after yellow fever vaccination. The V gene end was trimmed by 7 bases and the J gene end by 3 bases; junction bases not matched to a gene: 8. CDR1 SGHTA and CDR2 FQGNSA come from the germline V gene. This CDR3 is built from 15 residues. General study results and limits: There was a small share of clonotypes that showed up in both the CD4 and CD8 compartments.

One entry per CDR3 protein, called by TCRdb with MiXCR from the 5' RACE reads. The table includes around 250,000 distinct CDR3 sequences, roughly 5% detected once. Concerning this clonotype: Antigen unknown.

V and J are TRBV7-2 and TRBJ2-5; the match to TRBD1 covers 10 bases. The clonotype originates from a young man who received the YFV17D yellow fever vaccine. The source was CD4+ T cells sorted from PBMCs, collected on the day of the yellow fever booster vaccination. CDR3 loop: CASTPPGQGKETQYF. The CDR3 nucleotides read TGTGCCAGCACGCCTCCGGGACAGGGGAAAGAGACCCAGTACTTC.